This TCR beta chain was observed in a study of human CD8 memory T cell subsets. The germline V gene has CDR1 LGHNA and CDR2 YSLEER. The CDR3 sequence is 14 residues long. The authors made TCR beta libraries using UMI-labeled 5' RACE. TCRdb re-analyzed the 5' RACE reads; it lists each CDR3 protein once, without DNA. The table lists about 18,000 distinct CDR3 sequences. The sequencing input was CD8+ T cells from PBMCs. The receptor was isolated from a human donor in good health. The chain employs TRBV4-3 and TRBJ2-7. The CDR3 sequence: CASSPGWGSYEQYF.